These 21 T cell receptor beta chains came from one sample sequenced in a study of beta chain features in type 1 diabetes. Whole-study findings and limits: Significant though moderate, a shortening of TCRB CDR3s appeared in all four CD4+ subsets of Type 1 diabetes patients.

Antigens for these TCRs are unknown. The study reverse transcribed the entire isolated RNA, so it sequenced expressed TCRB transcripts. Clones were read by immunoSEQ multiplex PCR, and TCRdb kept only the in-frame ones, dropping some. The table has roughly 160,000 clones, roughly 8% seen once. The sample was central memory CD4+ T cells from blood. All receptors derive from a woman under 30 with type 1 diabetes.

The chain is built from TRBV18 and TRBJ2-1, with TRBD2 matching 13 bases. Germline V gene lookup returns CDR1 KGHSH and CDR2 LQKENI. The CDR3 spans 16 residues. J lost 8 bases, V lost 1 base, and 5 bases had no gene match. The DNA of the CDR3 is TGTGCCAGCTCACCACGGACTAGCGGGGGAAGCGATGAGCAGTTCTTC. This sequence encodes CASSPRTSGGSDEQFF.

This clone was seen only once. The chain joins TRBV2 to TRBJ1-2; 8 bases are a match to TRBD1. The CDR3 covers 14 residues. Trimming at V came to 6 bases and at J to 0 bases, leaving 3 bases not matched to a gene. Germline values: CDR1 SNHLY, CDR2 FYNNEI. CDR3 DNA sequence: TGTGCCAGCAGGGGGGACAGGTCTAACTATGGCTACACCTTC. This codes for CASRGDRSNYGYTF.

The rearrangement uses TRBV11-3 and TRBJ2-3; no clear D. The germline V and J ends were trimmed by 5 bases and 7 bases, with 7 bases remaining between them. The germline gives CDR1 SGHNT, CDR2 YENEEA. The CDR3 contains 11 residues. The CDR3, as DNA: TGTGCCAGCAGCCACCGGTATACGCAGTATTTT. Translation: CASSHRYTQYF.

The rearrangement links TRBV4-2 to TRBJ2-1; 9 positions agree with TRBD2. Germline CDR1 LGHNA, CDR2 YNFKEQ. V was clipped by 1 base and J by 8 bases; unmatched bases: 6. The CDR3 loop spans 15 amino acids. The CDR3 DNA reads TGTGCCAGCAGCCAAGGGCGGGAGGGAGGTCATGAGCAGTTCTTC. It encodes CASSQGREGGHEQFF.

This clone was detected only a few times. The chain recombines TRBV11-2 with TRBJ2-1, with TRBD2 matching 13 bases. Per germline, CDR1 SGHAT and CDR2 FQNNGV. The CDR3 totals 15 residues. Unmatched junction bases numbered 5, after V lost 4 bases and J lost 8 bases. CDR3 nucleotides: TGTGCCAGCAGCTCCGGGACTAGCGGGGTCTATGAGCAGTTCTTC. It yields the protein CASSSGTSGVYEQFF.

This clone was seen more than once but under ten times. The genes are TRBV5-1 and TRBJ1-1; D call uncertain. The CDR3 has 14 residues. The V gene's germline CDR1 is SGHRS and CDR2 YFSETQ. V shed 4 bases and J shed 1 base, with 11 bases lying between them. The CDR3 DNA sequence: TGCGCCAGCAGCGTGCGAGGCGCGAACACTGAAGCTTTCTTT. As protein: CASSVRGANTEAFF. The full variable domain, with the rest looked up from reference TRBV5-1 and TRBJ1-1, is KAGVTQTPRYLIKTRGQQVTLSCSPISGHRSVSWYQQTPGQGLQFLFEYFSETQRNKGNFPGRFSGRQFSNSRSEMNVSTLELGDSALYLCASSVRGANTEAFFGQGTRLTVV.

The table lists this clone with a few counts. The chain carries TRBV4-3 and TRBJ2-3; 12 bases map to TRBD2. The germline V gene encodes CDR1 LGHNA and CDR2 YSLEER. After removal of 5 bases from V and 4 bases from J, the junction contained 7 bases not matched to a gene. This CDR3 region has 16 residues. The CDR3 protein is CASSSTLAGGSDTQYF. DNA for the CDR3: TGCGCCAGCAGCTCGACACTAGCGGGAGGTTCAGATACGCAGTATTTT.

The chain recombines TRBV18 with TRBJ1-6; D ambiguous. This CDR3 is 15 amino acids long. Germline V lookup: CDR1 KGHSH, CDR2 LQKENI. Trimming left V 2 bases short and J 3 bases short, with 8 bases between. The CDR3 loop is CASSPVGSYNSPLHF. The CDR3 DNA follows: TGTGCCAGCTCACCAGTGGGCAGCTATAATTCACCCCTCCACTTT.

The chain couples TRBV27 to TRBJ2-2, with TRBD1 as a possible D gene (6 bases). CDR3 length: 14 amino acids. The V and J ends lost 4 bases and 6 bases respectively, with 12 bases between them. Germline V gene data show CDR1 as MNHEY and CDR2 as SMNVEV (reference sequence). The chain's CDR3 is CASSSPGVAGELFF. The CDR3 DNA sequence: TGTGCCAGCAGTTCCCCAGGGGTGGCCGGGGAGCTGTTTTTT.

This clone was counted at least ten times. This rearrangement joins TRBV23-1 to TRBJ1-5; TRBD1 matches 9 bases. TRBV23-1 falls under the ORF class, with uncertain function. This CDR3 has 18 amino acids. Trimming cost V 2 bases and J 4 bases; bases outside gene matches: 12. The DNA of the CDR3 is TGCGCCAGCAGTCAACCTCCTGAGGACAGGGGTGGGAATCAGCCCCAGCATTTT. Translating gives CASSQPPEDRGGNQPQHF.

This clone was detected a few times. The chain joins TRBV25-1 to TRBJ1-1; D remains unclear. Germline CDR1 and CDR2: MGHDK and SYGVNS. V shed 5 bases and J shed 3 bases, with 10 bases lying between them. The CDR3 loop spans 13 amino acids. The CDR3 protein is CASSKQADTEAFF. CDR3 in DNA: TGTGCCAGCAGTAAGCAGGCAGACACTGAAGCTTTCTTT.

J is TRBJ2-7 and V is TRBV28; no clear D. Per the germline V gene, CDR1 is MDHEN and CDR2 is SYDVKM. Between the trimmed V and J ends, which lost 7 bases and 2 bases, there was a span of 9 bases. The CDR3 covers 12 residues. CDR3 nucleotide sequence: TGTGCCAGCAATGAACGGGCCTACGAGCAGTACTTC. Translating it yields CASNERAYEQYF. Variable domain in full (rest from reference TRBV28 and TRBJ2-7): DVKVTQSSRYLVKRTGEKVFLECVQDMDHENMFWYRQDPGLGLRLIYFSYDVKMKEKGDIPEGYSVSREKKERFSLILESASTNQTSMYLCASNERAYEQYFGPGTRLTVT.

The chain recombines TRBV5-6 with TRBJ1-6, with 9 nucleotides matching TRBD1. Trimming removed 1 base from V and 10 bases from J; junction bases left unmatched: 6. The length of the CDR3 is 15 residues. CDR1 and CDR2 (germline): SGHDT, YYEEEE. CDR3 region: CASSLWGDRASPLHF. CDR3 coding DNA: TGTGCCAGCAGCTTGTGGGGGGACAGGGCCTCACCCCTCCACTTT.

This clone showed up just a few times. V usage is TRBV18 and J usage is TRBJ2-4, with TRBD1 identical over 7 bases. Germline loops: CDR1 KGHSH, CDR2 LQKENI. V dropped 3 bases and J dropped 9; count of bases not matched to a gene: 8. The CDR3 has 14 residues. The CDR3 region is CASSPPTGPGIQYF. The CDR3 DNA follows: TGTGCCAGCTCACCCCCGACAGGGCCGGGCATTCAGTACTTC.

This clone was observed a few times. This chain links TRBV6-5 with TRBJ1-3, with D possibly being TRBD1 (6 bases). V was trimmed by 7 bases and J by 6 bases, leaving 13 bases between them. Germline V gives CDR1 MNHEY, CDR2 SVGAGI. This CDR3 is 13 amino acids long. The CDR3 bases are TGTGCCAGCACAGGGGTTTCGGCAAACACCATATATTTT. Its translation is CASTGVSANTIYF.

This clone was picked up a small number of times. V gene TRBV7-8 combines with J gene TRBJ2-1; maybe TRBD2 (6 bases). Germline loops: CDR1 SGHVS, CDR2 FQNEAQ. The CDR3 loop spans 15 amino acids. The V and J ends lost 2 bases and 4 bases respectively, with 12 bases between them. CDR3 sequence (DNA): TGTGCCAGCAGCTTAATGGGGGGACTGTACAATGAGCAGTTCTTC. Its protein product is CASSLMGGLYNEQFF.

There are many counts of this clone. This chain uses TRBV7-8 with TRBJ2-2; 8 bases match TRBD1. CDR1 SGHVS and CDR2 FQNEAQ come from the germline V gene. Trimming removed 10 bases from V and 2 bases from J; junction bases left unmatched: 6. This CDR3 is built from 14 residues. The chain's CDR3 is CANSGQVNTGELFF. Written as DNA, the CDR3 is TGTGCCAACTCGGGACAGGTCAACACCGGGGAGCTGTTTTTT.

In this sample, this clone turned up a few times. In DNA form, the CDR3 reads TGTGCCATCAGTGTTTCCGGGGGTCGAGATACGCAGTATTTT. This encodes CAISVSGGRDTQYF. This chain uses TRBV10-3 with TRBJ2-3; weak D call: TRBD2 (6 bases). The CDR3 length is 14 residues. In germline, CDR1 is ENHRY, CDR2 SYGVKD. V was trimmed by 4 bases and J by 5 bases, leaving 13 bases between them.

The chain carries TRBV5-1 and TRBJ2-2; 9 bases are a match to TRBD1. This CDR3 comprises 13 residues. In germline, CDR1 is SGHRS, CDR2 YFSETQ. V shed 7 bases and J 6 bases; nucleotides not matched to a gene: 4. CDR3 region: CASGTGSAGELFF. CDR3 DNA sequence: TGCGCCAGCGGGACAGGGTCGGCCGGGGAGCTGTTTTTT.

This clone occurred a few times. The chain recombines TRBV5-4 with TRBJ1-2; 12 nucleotides align to TRBD1. Germline V CDR1 and CDR2: SGHNT, YYREEE (reference sequence). This CDR3 is 15 amino acids long. J was trimmed by 6 bases and V by 3 bases; bases with no gene match: 6. CDR3 amino acids: CASSWGTGGSDGYTF. CDR3 in DNA: TGTGCCAGCAGCTGGGGGACAGGGGGCTCAGATGGCTACACCTTC.

This clone has only a few counts. The genes are TRBV28 and TRBJ2-5, with D unclear. The ends were cut back, 7 bases at V and 5 bases at J, with 11 bases in the middle. This CDR3 has 12 amino acids. Looked up from germline, CDR1 is MDHEN and CDR2 is SYDVKM. CDR3: CASTPGLETQYF. For the CDR3, the DNA is TGTGCCAGCACCCCCGGGTTGGAGACCCAGTACTTC.